This T cell receptor (beta chain) emerged from a study of blood T cell repertoires in COVID-19. Methods used by the authors: By means of reference gene primer amplification, nucleated cell counts were estimated. The data were produced by immunoSEQ multiplex PCR, yet TCRdb's version contains in-frame clones alone and is incomplete. V and J calls and clone size are given by that table; D and trimming were obtained from the DNA. The table lists approximately 190,000 clones, roughly 80% of them singletons. Germline V gene sequence: CDR1 SGHTA, CDR2 FQGTGA. The ends were cut back, 6 bases at V and 4 bases at J, with 15 bases in the middle. The CDR3 consists of 14 residues.

The receptor's source is a woman aged 60-70 years with COVID-19, enrolled during active disease. Sequenced material: peripheral blood. The chain joins TRBV7-3 to TRBJ1-1, with D hard to call. The CDR3 region has the DNA TGTGCCAGCAGTTCCAAAGGCTGGAGCACTGAAGCTTTCTTT. As protein: CASSSKGWSTEAFF. Full variable domain (rest looked up from reference TRBV7-3 and TRBJ1-1): GAGVSQTPSNKVTEKGKYVELRCDPISGHTALYWYRQSLGQGPEFLIYFQGTGAADDSGLPNDRFFAVRPEGSVSTLKIQRTERGDSAVYLCASSSKGWSTEAFFGQGTRLTVV.